This T cell receptor beta chain was sequenced in a study of blood T cell repertoires in COVID-19. Overall study context: Samples taken during acute and convalescent COVID-19 were collected in the United States, Italy and Spain. The analysed material was cDNA or gDNA that came from T cells, B-cell-depleted T cells, or PBMCs.

The CDR3 sequence is 17 residues long. V lost 5 bases, J lost 1 base, and 11 bases stayed unmatched. Germline CDR1 reads SGHVS; CDR2 reads FQNEAQ. Enrolled during active infection, Seattle patients were then followed longitudinally. Original processing methods: From reference gene primer amplification, estimates of nucleated cell counts were derived. Here immunoSEQ multiplex PCR was the method, and the copy in TCRdb shows in-frame clones only, minus some. V and J calls and clone size are those listed in that table; D and trimming were worked out from the DNA. The profile shows about 180,000 clones, around four fifths of them singletons.

The rearrangement uses TRBV7-8 and TRBJ2-1, with 7 bases that match TRBD2. Material for sequencing was peripheral blood. The source is a woman aged 40 to 50 with COVID-19, enrolled during active disease. The CDR3 nucleotides read TGTGCCAGCAGCCTCGGGGGAACGGGAGGTTCCTACAATGAGCAGTTCTTC. Translating it yields CASSLGGTGGSYNEQFF.